This entry lists 27 T cell receptor beta chains sequenced from one sample in a study of shared clonotypes between healthy human individuals (dated by TCRdb to the early 2020s). The receptor library was made with the immunoSEQ multiplex PCR assay. The source is immuneACCESS, and TCRdb retained only in-frame sequences with V and J called. Part of the clones is not carried over; for the studies checked, unresolved V genes explain less than half of this, and the remainder is unexplained. Across this sample there are about 1.1 million clones, with approximately 80% seen only once. Of the sample, roughly 0.56% falls within the top ten clones. Input material: memory CD4+ T cells from PBMCs. The sample's cell subset or site label, decoded: CD45RA-negative fraction. The receptors were gathered from a man between 18 and 35 years old in good health. Some clones in this sample may be carry-over from other donors' samples.

In its sample, this clone was seen once. The rearrangement joins TRBV28 to TRBJ1-2; 8 bases align to TRBD1. Trimming at V came to 5 bases and at J to 7 bases, leaving 12 bases not matched to a gene. The length of the CDR3 is 15 residues. CDR1 is MDHEN and CDR2 is SYDVKM in the germline V gene. The CDR3 protein is CASSGTGRGLTGYTF. In DNA, the CDR3 is TGTGCCAGCAGTGGGACAGGCAGGGGATTGACTGGCTACACCTTC.

This clone appeared many times. The chain combines TRBV29-1 with TRBJ2-3, with 9 positions matching TRBD2. The CDR3 extends over 14 amino acids. V shed 3 bases, J shed 4 bases, and the junction held 5 bases outside the gene matches. The germline CDR1 and CDR2 sequences are SQVTM and ANQGSEA. CDR3 sequence: CSVDRGGGADTQYF. In DNA, the CDR3 is TGCAGCGTTGACCGCGGGGGGGGCGCAGATACGCAGTATTTT.

This clone has only one observation. CDR3 in amino acids: CAWSALGNTIYF. CDR3 DNA: TGTGCCTGGAGCGCCCTTGGAAACACCATATATTTT. This chain uses TRBV30 with TRBJ1-3; D ambiguous. V dropped 3 bases and J dropped 3 bases, with 6 bases sitting between them. Germline V gene lookup returns CDR1 GTSNPN and CDR2 SVGIG (reference sequence). This CDR3 has 12 amino acids.

This sequence joins TRBV4-2 and TRBJ2-3, with TRBD1 matching over 9 bases. The CDR3 is 15 residues long. The germline V gene encodes CDR1 LGHNA and CDR2 YNFKEQ. The V segment lost 4 bases and the J segment 0 bases; nucleotides outside the gene matches: 2. This CDR3 is CASSPQGASTDTQYF. CDR3 sequence (DNA): TGTGCCAGCAGCCCACAGGGGGCTAGCACAGATACGCAGTATTTT.

This rearrangement joins TRBV25-1 to TRBJ1-1; weak D call: TRBD1 (5 bases). V lost 6 bases and J 4 bases, leaving 18 bases between the germline ends. Germline CDR1 reads MGHDK; CDR2 reads SYGVNS. The CDR3 sequence is 15 residues long. The CDR3 coding sequence is TGTGCCAGCAGGGAGGGCGGGGGTCGGGGCACTGAAGCTTTCTTT. Translated, it gives CASREGGGRGTEAFF. Drawing the rest from reference TRBV25-1 and TRBJ1-1, the complete variable domain is EADIYQTPRYLVIGTGKKITLECSQTMGHDKMYWYQQDPGMELHLIHYSYGVNSTEKGDLSSESTVSRIRTEHFPLTLESARPSHTSQYLCASREGGGRGTEAFFGQGTRLTVV.

The genes are TRBV25-1 and TRBJ2-5; 8 positions match TRBD2. Losses at the gene ends were 1 base for V and 0 bases for J; bases not matched to a gene: 7. Germline-derived CDR1 and CDR2 are MGHDK and SYGVNS. The CDR3 consists of 17 residues. Here the CDR3 reads CASSEFAGGGYQETQYF. As DNA, the CDR3 is TGTGCCAGCAGTGAATTCGCCGGGGGGGGGTACCAAGAGACCCAGTACTTC.

For this clone: Other DNA variants within this sample encode the same CDR3. The CDR3 nucleotides read TGCAGTGCTCCCGTGGATACGCAGTATTTT. Translated: CSAPVDTQYF. The genes are TRBV20-1 and TRBJ2-3; D is uncertain. The CDR3 loop spans 10 amino acids. CDR1 is DFQATT and CDR2 is SNEGSKA in the germline V gene (reference sequence). With 5 bases removed from V and 6 bases from J, the gap between germline ends came to 6 bases.

This rearrangement joins TRBV28 to TRBJ2-6; D is uncertain. Germline V lookup: CDR1 MDHEN, CDR2 SYDVKM. CDR3 length equals 13 residues. Trimming took 4 bases from V and 2 from J, leaving 3 bases between them. The CDR3 reads CASSSPGANVLTF. For the CDR3, the DNA is TGTGCCAGCAGTTCCCCTGGGGCCAACGTCCTGACTTTC. Full variable domain (remainder filled in from reference TRBV28 and TRBJ2-6): DVKVTQSSRYLVKRTGEKVFLECVQDMDHENMFWYRQDPGLGLRLIYFSYDVKMKEKGDIPEGYSVSREKKERFSLILESASTNQTSMYLCASSSPGANVLTFGAGSRLTVL.

The chain links TRBV11-2 to TRBJ2-5; D possibly corresponds to TRBD2 (7 bases). Germline lookup yields CDR1 SGHAT and CDR2 FQNNGV. The CDR3 loop spans 17 amino acids. The germline V and J ends were trimmed by 1 base and 1 base, with 16 bases remaining between them. The CDR3 bases are TGTGCCAGCAGCTTAGTGGGAGGGACAAGGGGCCAAGAGACCCAGTACTTC. This codes for CASSLVGGTRGQETQYF.

This clone appeared once. The J gene is TRBJ2-1, the V gene TRBV7-2; 8 bases are shared with TRBD2. CDR1 and CDR2 from the germline V gene are SGHTA and FQGNSA. The CDR3 has 16 amino acids. The trim removed 5 bases at V and 6 bases at J, leaving 12 bases unmatched. CDR3 nucleotides: TGTGCCAGCAGCCACGGACTAGCAGACTACGGCAATGAGCAGTTCTTC. Translated, it gives CASSHGLADYGNEQFF. The variable domain in full, with the rest retrieved from reference TRBV7-2 and TRBJ2-1, is GAGVSQSPSNKVTEKGKDVELRCDPISGHTALYWYRQSLGQGLEFLIYFQGNSAPDKSGLPSDRFSAERTGGSVSTLTIQRTQQEDSAVYLCASSHGLADYGNEQFFGPGTRLTVL.

The V gene is TRBV5-8, the J gene TRBJ2-5; TRBD1 or TRBD2 may be the D gene (7 bases each). This CDR3 spans 14 amino acids. V was trimmed by 4 bases and J by 3 bases, leaving 13 bases between them. From germline, CDR1 is SGHTS and CDR2 YDEGEE. DNA for the CDR3: TGTGCCAGCAGCCTGACAGGGAGGGAAGAGACCCAGTACTTC. Its translation is CASSLTGREETQYF.

This clone showed up many times. The chain uses TRBV29-1 and TRBJ2-1; no reliable D call. Per the germline V gene, CDR1 is SQVTM and CDR2 is ANQGSEA. Trimming cost V 2 bases and J 8 bases, with 7 bases left between them. The CDR3 loop spans 11 amino acids. The CDR3: CSVEPGHEQFF. The CDR3 nucleotides are TGCAGCGTTGAACCCGGACATGAGCAGTTCTTC.

This clone has more than one count but fewer than ten. The J gene is TRBJ1-4, the V gene TRBV9; TRBD1 matches at 10 bases. V lost 0 bases to trimming and J lost 6 bases; unmatched junction nucleotides: 8. The CDR3 totals 17 residues. The germline CDR1 and CDR2 sequences are SGDLS and YYNGEE. The DNA for the CDR3 is TGTGCCAGCAGCGTAGGGGTCGGGACAGGGGCAGATGAAAAACTGTTTTTT. As protein: CASSVGVGTGADEKLFF.

This clone appeared many times. The chain links TRBV6-5 to TRBJ2-1; TRBD1 matches 7 bases. In germline, CDR1 is MNHEY, CDR2 SVGAGI. The J segment lost 2 bases and the V segment lost 3 bases, leaving 7 bases of the junction unmatched. This CDR3 is built from 16 residues. CDR3 loop: CASSYSGTEAYNEQFF. The CDR3 nucleotides read TGTGCCAGCAGTTATTCCGGGACAGAAGCCTACAATGAGCAGTTCTTC.

CDR3 coding DNA: TGTGCCAGCAGCGAACAGGTTGGGTCCAACATTCAGTACTTC. Protein sequence: CASSEQVGSNIQYF. V usage is TRBV9 and J usage is TRBJ2-4; TRBD1 might be the D (5 bases). The CDR3 is 14 amino acids. Germline V gene lookup returns CDR1 SGDLS and CDR2 YYNGEE. V gave up 3 bases and J gave up 7 bases, with 14 bases separating them.

The chain has TRBV6-1 and TRBJ2-1; 9 bases align to TRBD1. Germline CDR1 is MNHNS and CDR2 is SASEGT. J lost 4 bases, V lost 5 bases, and 6 bases had no gene match. This CDR3 is 15 amino acids long. This CDR3 reads CASSPRQGDYNEQFF. The DNA for the CDR3 is TGTGCCAGCAGTCCCCGACAGGGGGATTACAATGAGCAGTTCTTC.

The gene calls are TRBV5-8 and TRBJ2-5, with TRBD2 identical over 15 bases. Losses at the gene ends were 4 bases for V and 5 bases for J; bases not matched to a gene: 3. Germline V gene sequence: CDR1 SGHTS, CDR2 YDEGEE. The CDR3 has 15 residues. CDR3 sequence: CASSLGTSGGETQYF. In DNA form, the CDR3 reads TGTGCCAGCAGCCTGGGGACTAGCGGGGGGGAGACCCAGTACTTC.

The chain combines TRBV18 with TRBJ2-5, with D tentatively TRBD1 (5 bases). From germline, CDR1 is KGHSH and CDR2 LQKENI. The CDR3 is 14 residues long. The V end was cut by 1 base, the J end by 7 bases, with 13 bases between. The DNA for the CDR3 is TGTGCCAGCTCACCACACCAGGGATGGGGGACCCAGTACTTC. Amino acid sequence: CASSPHQGWGTQYF. Full variable domain (rest looked up from reference TRBV18 and TRBJ2-5): NAGVMQNPRHLVRRRGQEARLRCSPMKGHSHVYWYRQLPEEGLKFMVYLQKENIIDESGMPKERFSAEFPKEGPSILRIQQVVRGDSAAYFCASSPHQGWGTQYFGPGTRLLVL.

The chain combines TRBV7-3 with TRBJ2-1; tentatively, D is TRBD2 (5 bases). V was shortened by 2 bases and J by 9 bases, with 11 bases between the two germline ends. Germline V gene data show CDR1 as SGHTA and CDR2 as FQGTGA. The CDR3 is made up of 13 amino acids. In nucleotides, the CDR3 is TGTGCCAGCAGCTTAGTTCGGGATAGTGAGCAGTTCTTC. It codes for CASSLVRDSEQFF.

V usage is TRBV2 and J usage is TRBJ2-1; TRBD2 is a possible D gene (5 bases). Germline-derived CDR1 and CDR2 are SNHLY and FYNNEI. V was pared by 1 base and J by 6 bases, with 10 bases between. The CDR3 is made up of 14 amino acids. CDR3 nucleotides: TGTGCCAGCAGTGAAGAGGCGGCGGGCAATGAGCAGTTCTTC. Its protein is CASSEEAAGNEQFF. Supplemented by reference TRBV2 and TRBJ2-1, the full variable domain reads EPEVTQTPSHQVTQMGQEVILRCVPISNHLYFYWYRQILGQKVEFLVSFYNNEISEKSEIFDDQFSVERPDGSNFTLKIRSTKLEDSAMYFCASSEEAAGNEQFFGPGTRLTVL.

V gene TRBV7-2 combines with J gene TRBJ2-7; possible D gene TRBD1, 6 bases. Trimming stripped 2 bases from V and 3 bases from J, with 11 bases between. The V gene's germline CDR1 is SGHTA and CDR2 FQGNSA. This CDR3 has 14 amino acids. The CDR3 region has the DNA TGTGCCAGCAGCTTAAGGAACAGGGTCTACGAGCAGTACTTC. Its protein is CASSLRNRVYEQYF.

The V gene is TRBV5-1, the J gene TRBJ2-1, with 9 bases lining up with TRBD1. This CDR3 contains 16 residues. Losses at the gene ends were 4 bases for V and 5 bases for J; bases not matched to a gene: 10. Looked up from germline, CDR1 is SGHRS and CDR2 is YFSETQ. The CDR3 coding sequence is TGCGCCAGCAGCCGGACGACCGGGACAGGGAACAATGAGCAGTTCTTC. Translation: CASSRTTGTGNNEQFF.

The sample holds one count of this clone. Additional DNA sequences in this sample encode the identical CDR3. J is TRBJ2-3 and V is TRBV2; D not resolved. Germline assignment: CDR1 SNHLY and CDR2 FYNNEI. This CDR3 spans 11 amino acids. The V gene lost 8 bases and the J gene lost 0 bases, with 3 bases spanning the gap. The CDR3 coding sequence is TGTGCCAGCTCTAGCACAGATACGCAGTATTTT. Amino acids: CASSSTDTQYF.

The chain links TRBV5-1 to TRBJ2-7; D might be TRBD1 (6 bases). Per the germline V gene, CDR1 is SGHRS and CDR2 is YFSETQ. The CDR3 contains 13 residues. V was pared by 4 bases and J by 4 bases, with 12 bases between. The CDR3 protein is CASSAVQGYEQYF. CDR3 bases: TGCGCCAGCAGCGCAGTACAGGGTTACGAGCAGTACTTC.

As for this clone: This CDR3 is also generated by other DNA sequences in the sample. The rearrangement links TRBV5-1 to TRBJ2-2; D tentatively fits TRBD1 or TRBD2 (6 bases each). Trimming left V 0 bases short and J 5 bases short, with 8 bases between. Looked up from germline, CDR1 is SGHRS and CDR2 is YFSETQ. This CDR3 comprises 14 residues. DNA of the CDR3: TGCGCCAGCAGCTTGGAGGGGGGAACCGGGGAGCTGTTTTTT. It is translated as CASSLEGGTGELFF.

This sequence joins TRBV19 and TRBJ2-7; D call uncertain. The CDR3 spans 15 residues. CDR1 is LNHDA and CDR2 is SQIVND in the germline V gene (reference sequence). V lost 1 base and J 0 bases, leaving 10 bases between the germline ends. The CDR3 coding sequence is TGTGCCAGTAGTATAGTGGCAGAACCCTCCTACGAGCAGTACTTC. Its translation is CASSIVAEPSYEQYF.

In its sample, this clone was seen a few times. The CDR3 protein is CASSLFRQGQFF. The CDR3 nucleotides are TGTGCCAGCAGTTTATTCCGACAGGGTCAGTTCTTC. The chain joins TRBV28 to TRBJ2-1, with 7 nucleotides matching TRBD1. Per the germline V gene, CDR1 is MDHEN and CDR2 is SYDVKM. The CDR3 length is 12 residues. The trim removed 1 base at V and 13 bases at J, leaving 4 bases unmatched.